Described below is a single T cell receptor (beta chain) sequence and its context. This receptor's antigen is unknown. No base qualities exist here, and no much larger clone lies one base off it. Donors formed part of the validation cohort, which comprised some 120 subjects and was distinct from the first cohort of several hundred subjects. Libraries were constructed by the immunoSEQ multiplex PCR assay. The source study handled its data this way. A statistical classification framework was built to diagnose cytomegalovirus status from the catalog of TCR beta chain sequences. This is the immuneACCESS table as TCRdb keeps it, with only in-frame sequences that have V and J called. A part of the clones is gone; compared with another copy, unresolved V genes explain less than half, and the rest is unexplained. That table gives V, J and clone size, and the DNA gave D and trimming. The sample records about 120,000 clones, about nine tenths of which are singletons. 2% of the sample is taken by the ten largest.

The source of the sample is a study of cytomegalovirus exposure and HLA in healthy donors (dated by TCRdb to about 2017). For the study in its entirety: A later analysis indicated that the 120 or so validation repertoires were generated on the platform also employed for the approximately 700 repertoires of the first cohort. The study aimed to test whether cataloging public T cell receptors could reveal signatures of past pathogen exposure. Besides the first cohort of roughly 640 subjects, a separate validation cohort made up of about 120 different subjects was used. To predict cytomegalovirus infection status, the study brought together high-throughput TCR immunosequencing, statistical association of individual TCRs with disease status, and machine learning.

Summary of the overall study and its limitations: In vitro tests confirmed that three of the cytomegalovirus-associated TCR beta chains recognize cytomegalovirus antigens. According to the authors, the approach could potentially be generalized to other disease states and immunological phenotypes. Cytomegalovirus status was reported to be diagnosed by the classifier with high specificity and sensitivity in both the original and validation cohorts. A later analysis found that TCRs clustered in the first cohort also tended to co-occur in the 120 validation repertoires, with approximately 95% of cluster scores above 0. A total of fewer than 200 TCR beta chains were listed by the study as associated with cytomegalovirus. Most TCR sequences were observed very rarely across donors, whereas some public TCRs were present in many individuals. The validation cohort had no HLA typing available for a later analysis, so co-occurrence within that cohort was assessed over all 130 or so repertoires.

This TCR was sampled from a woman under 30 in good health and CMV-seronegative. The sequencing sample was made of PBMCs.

The base sequence is TGTGCCAGCAGGCAGACTAGCGGGAGAACAGATACGCAGTATTTT. Translated, it reads CASRQTSGRTDTQYF. The chain links TRBV6-5 with TRBJ2-3; TRBD2 agrees with 12 junctional bases. The germline V gene sets CDR1 to MNHEY and CDR2 to SVGAGI. The cysteine opens and the phenylalanine closes a CDR3 of 15 amino acids. CDR3 DNA only is kept here, 45 bases in frame from base 1. V loses 6 bases at its end and J loses 3 bases; junction bases beyond the gene matches: 4.